The clone carrying this T cell receptor (beta chain) was seen a few times. TCRdb's table, derived via immunoSEQ multiplex PCR, lists solely in-frame clones and lacks some. The sample holds under 150,000 clones, roughly 81% seen once. The data derive from a study of blood T cell repertoires in COVID-19. The CDR3 contains 11 residues. The germline V gene encodes CDR1 WSHSY and CDR2 SAAADI. V lost 5 bases and J lost 4, with 6 bases in between. The chain combines TRBV10-2 with TRBJ2-7; D not certain. The clonotype originates from a human donor in a cohort sampled during active COVID-19. Specimen: peripheral blood. CDR3: CASSPSYEQYF. CDR3 DNA sequence: TGCGCCAGCAGTCCTTCTTACGAGCAGTACTTC.